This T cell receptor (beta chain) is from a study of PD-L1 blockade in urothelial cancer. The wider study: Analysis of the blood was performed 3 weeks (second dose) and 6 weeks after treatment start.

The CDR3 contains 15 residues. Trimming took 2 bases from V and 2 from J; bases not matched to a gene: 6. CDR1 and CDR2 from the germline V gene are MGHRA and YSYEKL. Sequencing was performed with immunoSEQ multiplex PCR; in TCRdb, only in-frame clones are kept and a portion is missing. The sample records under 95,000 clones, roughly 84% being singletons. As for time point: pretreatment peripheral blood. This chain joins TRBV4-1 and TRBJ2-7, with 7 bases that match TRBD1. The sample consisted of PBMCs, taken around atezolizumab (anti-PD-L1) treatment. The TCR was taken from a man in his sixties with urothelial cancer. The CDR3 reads CASSQLRQGPYEQYF. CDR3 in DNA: TGCGCCAGCAGCCAACTCCGACAGGGCCCCTACGAGCAGTACTTC.